This T cell receptor (beta chain) was sequenced for a study of T cell responses to AZD1222 COVID-19 vaccine. Study-wide findings and caveats: With dominance at 160-218 and 743-854, vaccine-associated CD4 TCRs spanned spike.

This CDR3 is 15 amino acids long. Germline CDR1 SNHLY, CDR2 FYNNEI. V gave up 5 bases and J gave up 0 bases; unmatched junction bases: 4. Generated by immunoSEQ multiplex PCR, the TCRdb table keeps only in-frame clones and is missing some. Found here are roughly 150,000 clones, over 85% of them singletons; the top ten hold 1.6%. Details on this clone: Its specificity is unknown.

The J gene is TRBJ1-3, the V gene TRBV2; 7 bases map to TRBD1. This sequence originates from an adult in good health. Sequencing used peripheral blood, obtained on day 0 of AZD1222 vaccination. CDR3 bases: TGTGCCAGCAGTCGACAGGGCAGCTCTGGAAACACCATATATTTT. Translation gives CASSRQGSSGNTIYF.